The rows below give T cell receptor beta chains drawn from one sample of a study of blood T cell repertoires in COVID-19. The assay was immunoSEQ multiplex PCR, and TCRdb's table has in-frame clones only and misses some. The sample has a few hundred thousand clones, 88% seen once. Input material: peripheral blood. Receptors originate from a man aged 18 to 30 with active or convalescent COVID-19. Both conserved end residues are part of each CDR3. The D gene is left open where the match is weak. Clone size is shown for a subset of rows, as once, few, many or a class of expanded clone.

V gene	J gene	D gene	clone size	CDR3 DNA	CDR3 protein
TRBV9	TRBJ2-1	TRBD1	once	TGTGCCAGCAGCGTTGGGACAGCTTACAATGAGCAGTTCTTC	CASSVGTAYNEQFF
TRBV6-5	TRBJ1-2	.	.	TGTGCCAGCAGTTACTCCCAGGGGTCATCCTTTGGCTACACCTTC	CASSYSQGSSFGYTF
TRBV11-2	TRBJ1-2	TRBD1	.	TGTGCCAGCAGCTTAGAGACAGGGGGCTCCTCCAACTATGGCTACACCTTC	CASSLETGGSSNYGYTF
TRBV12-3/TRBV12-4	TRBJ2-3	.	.	TGTGCCAGCAGTTCGGGGACAGATACGCAGTATTTT	CASSSGTDTQYF
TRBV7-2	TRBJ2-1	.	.	TGTGCCAGCAGCTTAGACCTGAGCTCCTACAATGAGCAGTTCTTC	CASSLDLSSYNEQFF
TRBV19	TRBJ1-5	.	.	TGTGCCAGTAGTATTTCCGGGGGCAATCAGCCCCAGCATTTT	CASSISGGNQPQHF
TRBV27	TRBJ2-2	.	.	TGTGCCAGCAGTCCCACAGCTGCCCTGGGCACCGGGGAGCTGTTTTTT	CASSPTAALGTGELFF
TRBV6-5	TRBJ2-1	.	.	TGTGCCAGCAGTCCCTTTGGGTGGCGGAATGAGCAGTTCTTC	CASSPFGWRNEQFF
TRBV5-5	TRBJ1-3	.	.	TGTGCCAGCAGCTGGGGACTCGAGGGAAACACCATATATTTT	CASSWGLEGNTIYF
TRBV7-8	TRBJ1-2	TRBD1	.	TGTGCCAGCAGCTTGTACCCTTCCGGGACAGGGGATGGCTACACCTTC	CASSLYPSGTGDGYTF
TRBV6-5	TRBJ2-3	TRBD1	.	TGTGCCAGCAGTTACGTCGGGACAGGGTTTGTGGATACGCAGTATTTT	CASSYVGTGFVDTQYF
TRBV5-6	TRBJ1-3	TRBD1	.	TGTGCCAGCAGCCAGCCGTGGGGGACAGGGGGCTCTGGAAACACCATATATTTT	CASSQPWGTGGSGNTIYF
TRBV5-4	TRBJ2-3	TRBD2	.	TGTGCCAGCAGCTTGTTACTAGCGGGGGGGACAGATACGCAGTATTTT	CASSLLLAGGTDTQYF
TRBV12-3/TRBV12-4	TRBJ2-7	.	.	TGTGCCAGCATGCCCTGGGGGGGGCTCGAGCAGTACTTC	CASMPWGGLEQYF
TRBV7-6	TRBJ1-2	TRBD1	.	TGTGCCAGCACCCTCAGACAGGGCCCTTACTATGGCTACACCTTC	CASTLRQGPYYGYTF
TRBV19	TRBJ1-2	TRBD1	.	TGTGCCAGTACGCCGGGACAGGGCGCCTATGGCTACACCTTC	CASTPGQGAYGYTF
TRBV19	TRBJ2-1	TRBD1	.	TGTGCCAGTAACCCGCCGGGACAGAGCTCCTACAATGAGCAGTTCTTC	CASNPPGQSSYNEQFF
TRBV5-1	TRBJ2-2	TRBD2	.	TGCGCCAGCAGCTTGGGGTTAGCGGGGAACACCGGGGAGCTGTTTTTT	CASSLGLAGNTGELFF
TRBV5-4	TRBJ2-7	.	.	TGTGCCTACTCCTTCGCGGGGCCCTCCGAGCAGTACTTC	CAYSFAGPSEQYF